This T cell receptor (beta chain) is drawn from a study of naive and memory T cell subsets. The study, taken as a whole, reports: No ground truth validated the naive and memory repertoire findings.

Turning to this clonotype: The antigen is not known.

CDR3 size: 15 residues. The V and J ends lost 0 bases and 6 bases, in that order; junction bases with no gene match: 4. Germline CDR1 reads SGHDN; CDR2 reads FVKESK. Two oligonucleotides, mixed equimolar, formed the beta constant-region primer covering TRBC1 and TRBC2. Ligated cDNA was amplified by four rounds of PCR with nested alpha and beta constant-region primers and SP2. TCRdb itself ran the UMI-ligation and nested PCR reads through MiXCR, one entry per CDR3 protein. The sample holds some 80,000 distinct CDR3 sequences, 8% to 9.5% seen once. The V and J genes are TRBV14 and TRBJ2-3, with 9 bases lining up with TRBD2. The specimen was naive CD8+ T cells from blood. This TCR was recovered from a human donor in good health. CDR3 coding DNA: TGTGCCAGCAGCCAAGAAGCTAGCGGGAAGGATACGCAGTATTTT. Translation: CASSQEASGKDTQYF.